Below, 5 T cell receptor beta chains from the same sample are listed, as sequenced in a study of blood T cell repertoires in COVID-19. Using immunoSEQ multiplex PCR, the repertoire was profiled, and TCRdb retains in-frame clones only, with some absent. The sample lists about 400,000 clones, approximately 89% occurring once. Input material: PBMCs or T cells enriched from blood (not recorded which). Receptor source: a woman aged 25 to 39 who had recovered from COVID-19.

V is TRBV7-3 and J is TRBJ1-2; D gene ambiguous. Looked up from germline, CDR1 is SGHTA and CDR2 is FQGTGA. V lost 4 bases, J lost 9 bases, and 9 bases lay in between. The CDR3 runs to 11 residues. CDR3 sequence: CASSYVHRYTF. CDR3 nucleotide sequence: TGTGCCAGCAGCTACGTACACCGCTACACCTTC.

The chain uses TRBV7-2 and TRBJ2-4; D is uncertain. V was trimmed by 2 bases and J by 9 bases, leaving 14 bases between them. Germline CDR1 reads SGHTA; CDR2 reads FQGNSA. The CDR3 consists of 14 residues. The chain's CDR3 is CASSLLSSRAIQYF. The DNA for the CDR3 is TGTGCCAGCAGCTTACTGTCCTCGCGAGCCATTCAGTACTTC.

The chain joins TRBV5-4 to TRBJ1-1; TRBD1 agrees at 7 bases. V trimming: 5 bases; J trimming: 5 bases; junction bases outside the gene matches: 9. The CDR3 is 14 residues long. Germline V lookup: CDR1 SGHNT, CDR2 YYREEE (reference sequence). The CDR3 loop reads CASSLKGAWTEAFF. The CDR3, as DNA: TGTGCCAGCAGTTTGAAGGGGGCCTGGACTGAAGCTTTCTTT.

The chain recombines TRBV15 with TRBJ1-4; maybe TRBD1 (6 bases). Germline CDR1 LNHNV, CDR2 YYDKDF (reference sequence). CDR3 length: 14 amino acids. Trimming shortened V by 5 bases and J by 5 bases, and 12 bases separated the two germline ends. In DNA form, the CDR3 reads TGTGCCACCAGCGTAGGACAGCTGAATGAAAAACTGTTTTTT. This codes for CATSVGQLNEKLFF.

J is TRBJ1-5 and V is TRBV24-1; TRBD1 is a possible D gene (5 bases). Germline-derived CDR1 and CDR2 are KGHDR and SFDVKD. V was cut by 3 bases and J by 4 bases, with 6 bases left in between. This CDR3 comprises 13 residues. The CDR3 nucleotides read TGTGCCACCAGTGATAGGACAAATCAGCCCCAGCATTTT. Protein: CATSDRTNQPQHF.